The rows below give T cell receptor beta chains drawn from one sample of a study of cytomegalovirus exposure and HLA in healthy donors. Profiling relied on immunoSEQ multiplex PCR, and the TCRdb table lists in-frame clones only, not all of them. This sample has 150,000 to 180,000 clones, with 70% to 80% found just once. Sequencing used PBMCs. All receptors come from a man younger than 40 in good health and CMV-seronegative. Each CDR3 is given with its conserved first and last residue. D genes are given only for firm matches.

V gene	D gene	CDR3 protein
TRBV19	-	CASSTPRAGVRDSNQPQHF
TRBV27	-	CASSLLQGYEQYF
TRBV9	-	CASSVVEGGNTEAFF
TRBV2	TRBD1	CASSADRGSSNQPQHF
TRBV5-1	-	CASSPQSGQTYNEQFF
TRBV6-1	-	CASREQGFGQNTIYF
TRBV5-5	-	CASSFTGRGIGNQPQHF
TRBV6-5	-	CASSYSILPTDTQYF
TRBV2	TRBD1	CASRDRAAANEKLFF
TRBV6-1	-	CASSEGSSSYNEQFF
TRBV7-9	-	CASTVGPGNTIYF
TRBV19	TRBD2	CASSMGPSGYNEQFF
TRBV5-8	-	CASSLALLPGQWYQPQHF
TRBV6-5	-	CASSPGTFQETQYF
TRBV7-6	TRBD1	CASSPGGASGANVLTF
TRBV11-2	-	CASSLVGGLTDTQYF
TRBV7-2	-	CASSLVPAGSSYNEQFF
TRBV5-1	-	CASSLAAQVETQYF
TRBV28	-	CASSHRQSHTGELFF
TRBV6-1	TRBD1	CASRKTGGDQPQHF
TRBV6-1	TRBD2	CASSVARDYSYEQYF
TRBV30	-	CAWSKGGSSKPQHF
TRBV7-2	-	CASREEGAGELFF
TRBV10-3	TRBD2	CAIRTSGPSYEQYF
TRBV29-1	-	CSAIRSRYGYPF
TRBV5-1	-	CASSLRQSSGANVLTF
TRBV4-1	-	CASSQDRGRETDTQYF
TRBV9	-	CASSAAGGINTGELFF
TRBV5-1	-	CASRETDYGYTF
TRBV5-1	TRBD1	CASSSPDRGPIQETQYF
TRBV7-9	-	CASSSPAAGLGGYTF
TRBV10-1	TRBD1	CASSIGTGGQNSNQPQHF
TRBV5-1	TRBD1	CASSFLTGVGTDTQYF
TRBV2	-	CASSEGDSQETQYF
TRBV7-2	-	CASSLGQHTDTQYF
TRBV7-2	TRBD2	CASRGSGGALAGELFF
TRBV30	-	CAWSAGTTINYGYPF
TRBV7-6	-	CASSGRPSSYEQYF
TRBV19	-	CASAAELGSPLHF
TRBV19	-	CASSIGPGGEKLFF
TRBV5-6	-	CASSTGSGVYEQYF
TRBV11-2	-	CASSLDLQGTYGYTF
TRBV9	TRBD1	CASSEQQGARRYTF
TRBV5-6	-	CASSRHRATTNEKLFF
TRBV7-9	TRBD1	CSSSSPDRGYYEQYF
TRBV5-1	-	CASSRDLGGANVLTF
TRBV14	-	CASSPLDSNTEAFF
TRBV7-9	TRBD2	CASSAPLAGGPGAKNIQYF
TRBV27	-	CASSSYQGTEAFF
TRBV5-6	-	CASSLGPGSGYTF
TRBV7-2	-	CASSLVGGDRREKLFF
TRBV2	-	CASSRLANEQFF
TRBV2	-	CASKNEGGVHYGYPF
TRBV5-6	-	CASSLAGFPGYTF
TRBV5-4	-	CASTWTGRPNEQFF
TRBV18	-	CASSQAHGGPYEQYF
TRBV30	-	CAWSRGTGNTIYF
TRBV27	TRBD1	CASSLDRYTEAFF
TRBV5-1	TRBD1	CASSARTGAPDTQYF
TRBV7-9	-	CASSPKVRLNTEAFF